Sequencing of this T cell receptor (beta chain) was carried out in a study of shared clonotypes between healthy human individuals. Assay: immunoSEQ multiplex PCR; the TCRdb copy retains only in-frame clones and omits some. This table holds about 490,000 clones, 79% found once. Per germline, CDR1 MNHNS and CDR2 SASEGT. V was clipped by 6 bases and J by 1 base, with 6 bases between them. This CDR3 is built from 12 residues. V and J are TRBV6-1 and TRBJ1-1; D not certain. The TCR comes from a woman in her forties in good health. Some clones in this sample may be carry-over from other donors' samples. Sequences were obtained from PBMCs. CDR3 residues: CASRWRNTEAFF. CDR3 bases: TGTGCCAGCAGGTGGAGGAACACTGAAGCTTTCTTT.